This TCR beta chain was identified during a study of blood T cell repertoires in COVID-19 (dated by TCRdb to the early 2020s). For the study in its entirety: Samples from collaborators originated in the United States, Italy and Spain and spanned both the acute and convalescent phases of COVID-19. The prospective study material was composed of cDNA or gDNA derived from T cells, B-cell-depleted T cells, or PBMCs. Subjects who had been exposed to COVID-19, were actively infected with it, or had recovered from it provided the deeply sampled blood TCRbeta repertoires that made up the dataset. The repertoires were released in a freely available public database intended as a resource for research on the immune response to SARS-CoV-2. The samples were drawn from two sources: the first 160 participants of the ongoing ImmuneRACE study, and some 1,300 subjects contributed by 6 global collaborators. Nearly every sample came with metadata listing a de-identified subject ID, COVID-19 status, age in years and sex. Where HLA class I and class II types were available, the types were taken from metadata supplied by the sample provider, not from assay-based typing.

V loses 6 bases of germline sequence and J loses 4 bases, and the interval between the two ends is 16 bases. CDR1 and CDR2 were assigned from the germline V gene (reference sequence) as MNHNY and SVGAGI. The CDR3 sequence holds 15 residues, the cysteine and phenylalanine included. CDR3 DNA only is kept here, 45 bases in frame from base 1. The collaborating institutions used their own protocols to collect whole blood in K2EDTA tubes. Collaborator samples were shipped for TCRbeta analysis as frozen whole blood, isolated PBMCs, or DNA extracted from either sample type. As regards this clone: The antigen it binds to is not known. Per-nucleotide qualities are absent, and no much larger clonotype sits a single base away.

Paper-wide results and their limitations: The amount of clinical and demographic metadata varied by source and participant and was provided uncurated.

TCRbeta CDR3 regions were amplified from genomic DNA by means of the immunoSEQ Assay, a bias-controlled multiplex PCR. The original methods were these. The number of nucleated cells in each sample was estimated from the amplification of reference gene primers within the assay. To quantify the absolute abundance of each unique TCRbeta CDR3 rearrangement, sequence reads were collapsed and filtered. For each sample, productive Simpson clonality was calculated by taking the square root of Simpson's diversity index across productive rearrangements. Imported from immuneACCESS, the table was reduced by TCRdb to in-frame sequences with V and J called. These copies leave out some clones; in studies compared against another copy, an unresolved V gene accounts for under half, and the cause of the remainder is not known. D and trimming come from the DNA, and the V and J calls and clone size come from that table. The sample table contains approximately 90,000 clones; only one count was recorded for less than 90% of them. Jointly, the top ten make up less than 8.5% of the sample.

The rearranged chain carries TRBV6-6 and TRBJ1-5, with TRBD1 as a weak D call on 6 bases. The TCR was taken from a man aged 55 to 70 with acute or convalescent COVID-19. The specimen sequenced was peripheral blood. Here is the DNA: TGTGCCAGCAGCCTTCAGGGAGGGACAAATCAGCCCCAGCATTTT. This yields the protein CASSLQGGTNQPQHF.